This T cell receptor (beta chain) is from a study of blood T cell repertoires in COVID-19. Study-wide context: From T cells, B-cell-depleted T cells, or PBMCs came the material, which was cDNA or gDNA.

Profiled with immunoSEQ multiplex PCR; TCRdb holds only in-frame clones, not every one. This sample has 150,000 to 200,000 clones, with 82% found just once. The participants were between roughly 18 and 100 years old and came from 24 US areas. Germline CDR1 KGHDR, CDR2 SFDVKD. This CDR3 has 16 amino acids. With 4 bases clipped from V and 5 bases from J, the junction kept 7 bases outside the gene matches. This sequence was found in a man in his fifties who had recovered from COVID-19. The chain has TRBV24-1 and TRBJ2-5, with TRBD2 matching over 12 bases. Sequenced material: PBMCs or T cells enriched from blood (not recorded which). The CDR3 reads CATSDPGLAGRETQYF. CDR3 DNA: TGTGCCACCAGTGACCCAGGACTAGCGGGAAGGGAGACCCAGTACTTC.